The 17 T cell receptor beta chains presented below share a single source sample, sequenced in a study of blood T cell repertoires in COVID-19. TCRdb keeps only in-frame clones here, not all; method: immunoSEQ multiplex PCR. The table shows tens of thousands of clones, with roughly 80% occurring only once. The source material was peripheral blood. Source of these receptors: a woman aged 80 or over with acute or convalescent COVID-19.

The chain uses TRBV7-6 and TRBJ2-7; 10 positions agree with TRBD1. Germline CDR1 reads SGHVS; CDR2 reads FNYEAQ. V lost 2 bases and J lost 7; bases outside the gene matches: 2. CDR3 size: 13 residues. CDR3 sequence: CASSLQDRGEQYF. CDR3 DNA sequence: TGTGCCAGCAGCTTACAGGACAGGGGGGAGCAGTACTTC.

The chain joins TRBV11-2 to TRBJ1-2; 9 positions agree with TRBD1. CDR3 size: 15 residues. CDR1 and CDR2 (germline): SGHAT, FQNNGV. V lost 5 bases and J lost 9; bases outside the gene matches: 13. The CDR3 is CASSHPGQGGHSYTF. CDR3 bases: TGTGCCAGCAGCCACCCGGGACAGGGAGGTCATAGCTACACCTTC.

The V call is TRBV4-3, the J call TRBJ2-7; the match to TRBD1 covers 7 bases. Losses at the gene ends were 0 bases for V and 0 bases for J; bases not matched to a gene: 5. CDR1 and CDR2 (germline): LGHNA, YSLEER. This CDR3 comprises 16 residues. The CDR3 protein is CASSQERQGFSYEQYF. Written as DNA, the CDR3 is TGCGCCAGCAGCCAAGAGAGACAGGGTTTCTCCTACGAGCAGTACTTC.

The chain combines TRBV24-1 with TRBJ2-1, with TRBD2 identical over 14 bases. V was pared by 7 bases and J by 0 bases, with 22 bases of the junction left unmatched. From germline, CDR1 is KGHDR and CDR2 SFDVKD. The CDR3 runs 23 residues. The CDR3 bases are TGTGCCACCAGGGGACAGGGGTTGGGGGTGGGACTAGCGGGAGACCTCTCCTACAATGAGCAGTTCTTC. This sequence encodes CATRGQGLGVGLAGDLSYNEQFF.

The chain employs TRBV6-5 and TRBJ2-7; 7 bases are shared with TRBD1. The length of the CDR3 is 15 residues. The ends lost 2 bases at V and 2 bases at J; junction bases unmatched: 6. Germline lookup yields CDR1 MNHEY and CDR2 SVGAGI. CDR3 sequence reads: CASSYKGAVTYEQYF. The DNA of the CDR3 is TGTGCCAGCAGTTACAAGGGGGCGGTAACCTACGAGCAGTACTTC.

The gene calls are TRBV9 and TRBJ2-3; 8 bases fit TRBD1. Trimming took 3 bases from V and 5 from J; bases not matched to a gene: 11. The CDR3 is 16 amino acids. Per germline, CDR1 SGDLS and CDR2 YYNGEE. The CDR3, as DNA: TGTGCCAGCAGCGAAGGACAGGGAAGGGCGGTAGATACGCAGTATTTT. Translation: CASSEGQGRAVDTQYF.

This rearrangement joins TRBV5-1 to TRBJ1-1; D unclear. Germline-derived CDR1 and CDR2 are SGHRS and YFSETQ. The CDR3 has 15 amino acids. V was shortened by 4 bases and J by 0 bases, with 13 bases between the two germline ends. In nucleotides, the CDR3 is TGCGCCAGCAGCGCGGAGACGGCAATGAACACTGAAGCTTTCTTT. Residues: CASSAETAMNTEAFF. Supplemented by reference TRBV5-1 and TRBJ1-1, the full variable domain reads KAGVTQTPRYLIKTRGQQVTLSCSPISGHRSVSWYQQTPGQGLQFLFEYFSETQRNKGNFPGRFSGRQFSNSRSEMNVSTLELGDSALYLCASSAETAMNTEAFFGQGTRLTVV.

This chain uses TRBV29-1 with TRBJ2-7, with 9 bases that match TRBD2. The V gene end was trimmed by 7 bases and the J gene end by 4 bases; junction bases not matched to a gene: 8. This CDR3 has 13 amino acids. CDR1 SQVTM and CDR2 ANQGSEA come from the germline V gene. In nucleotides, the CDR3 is TGCAGCGCTTTAGCGGGAGTCGGGTACGAGCAGTACTTC. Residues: CSALAGVGYEQYF.

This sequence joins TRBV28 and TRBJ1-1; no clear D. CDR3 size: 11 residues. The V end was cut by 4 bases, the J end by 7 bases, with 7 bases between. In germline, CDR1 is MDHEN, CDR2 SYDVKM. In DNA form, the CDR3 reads TGTGCCAGCAGTTCTGTCCGTGAAGCTTTCTTT. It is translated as CASSSVREAFF. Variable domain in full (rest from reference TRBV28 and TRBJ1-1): DVKVTQSSRYLVKRTGEKVFLECVQDMDHENMFWYRQDPGLGLRLIYFSYDVKMKEKGDIPEGYSVSREKKERFSLILESASTNQTSMYLCASSSVREAFFGQGTRLTVV.

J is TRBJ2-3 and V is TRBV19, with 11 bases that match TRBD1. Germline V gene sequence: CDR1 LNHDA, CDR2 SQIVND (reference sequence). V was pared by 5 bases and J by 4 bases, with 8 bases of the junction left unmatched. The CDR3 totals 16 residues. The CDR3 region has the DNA TGTGCCAGTAGTCTGCCGGGACAGGGGGTCGCAGATACGCAGTATTTT. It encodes CASSLPGQGVADTQYF.

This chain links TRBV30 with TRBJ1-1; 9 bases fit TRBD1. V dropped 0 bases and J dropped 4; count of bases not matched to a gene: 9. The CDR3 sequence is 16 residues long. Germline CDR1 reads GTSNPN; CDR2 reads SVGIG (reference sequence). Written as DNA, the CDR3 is TGTGCCTGGAGTGTACGGCCTGGGACAGGGAGCACTGAAGCTTTCTTT. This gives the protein CAWSVRPGTGSTEAFF.

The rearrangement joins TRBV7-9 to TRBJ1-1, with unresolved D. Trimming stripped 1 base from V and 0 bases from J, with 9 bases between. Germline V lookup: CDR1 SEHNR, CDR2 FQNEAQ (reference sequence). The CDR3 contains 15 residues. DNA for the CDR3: TGTGCCAGCAGCTTAGTGCGGAACCTGAACACTGAAGCTTTCTTT. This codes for CASSLVRNLNTEAFF.

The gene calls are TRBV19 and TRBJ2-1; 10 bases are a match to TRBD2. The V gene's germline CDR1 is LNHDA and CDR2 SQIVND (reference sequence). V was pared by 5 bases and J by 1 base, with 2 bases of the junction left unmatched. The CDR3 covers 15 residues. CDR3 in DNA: TGTGCCAGTAGTGGGGGACTAGCGTCCTACAATGAGCAGTTCTTC. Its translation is CASSGGLASYNEQFF.

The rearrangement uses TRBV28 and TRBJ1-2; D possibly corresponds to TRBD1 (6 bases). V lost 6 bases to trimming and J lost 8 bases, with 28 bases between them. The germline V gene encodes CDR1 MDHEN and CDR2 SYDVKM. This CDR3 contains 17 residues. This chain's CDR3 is CASRSPQGRPRMEGYTF. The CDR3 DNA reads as TGTGCCAGCAGATCCCCGCAGGGGCGACCTCGGATGGAAGGCTACACCTTC.

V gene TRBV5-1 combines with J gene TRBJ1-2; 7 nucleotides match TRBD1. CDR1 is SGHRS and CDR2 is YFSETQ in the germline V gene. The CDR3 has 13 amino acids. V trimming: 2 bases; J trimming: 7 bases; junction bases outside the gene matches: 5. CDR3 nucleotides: TGCGCCAGCAGCTTAGAGGGGGCAAGTGGCTACACCTTC. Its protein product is CASSLEGASGYTF.

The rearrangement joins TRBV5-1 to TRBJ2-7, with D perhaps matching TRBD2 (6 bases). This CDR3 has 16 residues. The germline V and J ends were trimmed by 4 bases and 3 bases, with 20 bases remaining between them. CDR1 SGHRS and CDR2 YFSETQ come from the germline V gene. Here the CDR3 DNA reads TGCGCCAGCAGCCCTAACATACTGGGAGGCCTCTACGAGCAGTACTTC. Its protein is CASSPNILGGLYEQYF.

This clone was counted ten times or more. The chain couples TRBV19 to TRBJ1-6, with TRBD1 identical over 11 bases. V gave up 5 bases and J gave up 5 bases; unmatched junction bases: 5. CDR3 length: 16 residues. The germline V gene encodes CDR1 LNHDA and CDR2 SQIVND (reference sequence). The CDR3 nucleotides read TGTGCCAGTAGTCTTGGACAGGGGGCCAATAATTCACCCCTCCACTTT. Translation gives CASSLGQGANNSPLHF. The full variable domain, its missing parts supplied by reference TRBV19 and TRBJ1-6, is DGGITQSPKYLFRKEGQNVTLSCEQNLNHDAMYWYRQDPGQGLRLIYYSQIVNDFQKGDIAEGYSVSREKKESFPLTVTSAQKNPTAFYLCASSLGQGANNSPLHFGNGTRLTVT.